The TCR beta chain described here comes from a study of cytomegalovirus exposure and HLA in healthy donors. Donors were ostensibly healthy at sampling, although undocumented immune exposures were probable. The CDR3 length is 14 residues. V lost 2 bases to trimming and J lost 4 bases, with 9 bases between them. CDR1 SGHVS and CDR2 FQNEAQ come from the germline V gene. Primers included in the PCR were 60 Vbeta and 13 Jbeta primers. TCRdb's copy holds only in-frame clones and misses some; the assay was immunoSEQ multiplex PCR. The sample shows roughly 120,000 clones, about 72% of them seen only once. The clonotype comes from a man aged 50-60 years in good health and CMV-seropositive. This chain joins TRBV7-8 and TRBJ1-3; D remains unclear. Sample: PBMCs. The CDR3 loop is CASSLTRLGNTIYF. CDR3 nucleotides: TGTGCCAGCAGCTTAACTCGTCTGGGAAACACCATATATTTT.